This T cell receptor beta chain was recovered during a study of cytomegalovirus exposure and HLA in healthy donors. From the 120-subject validation cohort, which was separate from the roughly 690-subject first cohort, the donors were drawn. Generated by immunoSEQ multiplex PCR, the TCRdb table keeps only in-frame clones and is missing some. The data show 90,000 to 150,000 clones, more than 75% seen once. V lost 2 bases, J lost 8 bases, and 13 bases lay in between. There are 14 residues in the CDR3. The germline V gene encodes CDR1 MNHNY and CDR2 SVGAGI (reference sequence). The source of this sequence is a woman aged 25 to 39 in good health and CMV-seronegative. Sequenced: PBMCs. The V call is TRBV6-6, the J call TRBJ1-3; no clear D. The CDR3 region is CASSYLAARDTIYF. CDR3 DNA sequence: TGTGCCAGCAGTTACCTGGCAGCCCGGGACACCATATATTTT.